This T cell receptor (beta chain) was identified during a study of shared clonotypes between healthy human individuals. TCRdb's table, derived via immunoSEQ multiplex PCR, lists solely in-frame clones and lacks some. Altogether 2 million to 2.5 million clones are present, about nine tenths being singletons, with the ten largest covering 0.3% to 0.4%. Memory CD4+ cells were the fraction left after CD45RA+ naive selection. V lost 5 bases to trimming and J lost 5 bases, with 13 bases between them. CDR3 length equals 13 residues. Germline V gives CDR1 KGHSH, CDR2 LQKENI. The sample comprised naive CD4+ T cells from PBMCs. The sample's subset: CD45RA+ positively selected. V usage is TRBV18 and J usage is TRBJ2-7, with D hard to call. This sequence originates from a man aged 18-30 years in good health. Some clones in this sample may be carry-over from other donors' samples. The CDR3 region is CASSMYHKDEQYF. DNA for the CDR3: TGTGCCAGCTCAATGTACCACAAGGACGAGCAGTACTTC.